In its sample, the clone carrying this TCR beta chain was seen a few times. The antigen is not known. These data are taken from a study of quantifying T cell responses using KT2 cells. Study details: RNA was reverse transcribed with TCR alpha and beta constant-region primers. The second PCR was a qPCR stopped at a predetermined fluorescence threshold.

Findings and caveats of the study: Counts of KT2 alpha and beta sequences rose linearly with the number of KT2 cells added.

Known numbers of the T cell clone KT2 were added to PBMC. Fixed numbers of PBMC received varying amounts of KT2 cells. The V segment lost 5 bases and the J segment 7 bases; nucleotides outside the gene matches: 7. Germline values: CDR1 SEHNR, CDR2 FQNEAQ (reference sequence). The CDR3 sequence is 15 residues long. An oligo carrying a UMI was ligated to the cDNA 3' end. First-round PCR used 3 to 4 cycles and beta primers RC1.1 and RC1.2 covering TRBC1 and TRBC2. TCRdb redid the calling of the UMI-ligation and nested PCR reads with MiXCR, one entry per CDR3 protein. Counted here are 40,000 to 60,000 distinct CDR3 sequences, under 14% occurring once; the ten biggest clones make up more than 9%.

Sequenced material: PBMCs spiked with cells of the T cell clone KT2. The receptor's source is a human donor. This rearrangement joins TRBV7-9 to TRBJ2-1; 11 bases align to TRBD2. CDR3 coding DNA: TGTGCCAGCAGCCCAGGCCTAGCGGGAGGAAATGAGCAGTTCTTC. Translation gives CASSPGLAGGNEQFF.